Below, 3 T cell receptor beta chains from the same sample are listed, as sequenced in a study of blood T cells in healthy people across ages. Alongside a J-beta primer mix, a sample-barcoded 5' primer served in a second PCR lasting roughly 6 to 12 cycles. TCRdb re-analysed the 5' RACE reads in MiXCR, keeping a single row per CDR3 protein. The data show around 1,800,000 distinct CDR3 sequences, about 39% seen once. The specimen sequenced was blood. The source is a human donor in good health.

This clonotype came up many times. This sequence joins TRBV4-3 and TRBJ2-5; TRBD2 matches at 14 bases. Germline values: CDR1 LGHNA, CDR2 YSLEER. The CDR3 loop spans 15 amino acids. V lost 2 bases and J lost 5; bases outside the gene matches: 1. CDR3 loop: CASSQRTSGGETQYF. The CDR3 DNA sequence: TGCGCCAGCAGCCAAAGGACTAGCGGGGGGGAGACCCAGTACTTC.

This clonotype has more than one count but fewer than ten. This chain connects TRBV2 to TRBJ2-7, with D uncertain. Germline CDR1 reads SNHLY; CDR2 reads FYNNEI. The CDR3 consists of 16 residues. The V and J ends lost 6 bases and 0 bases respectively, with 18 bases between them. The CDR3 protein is CASSQEWTQNSYEQYF. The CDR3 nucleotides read TGTGCCAGCAGCCAAGAGTGGACCCAGAACTCCTACGAGCAGTACTTC.

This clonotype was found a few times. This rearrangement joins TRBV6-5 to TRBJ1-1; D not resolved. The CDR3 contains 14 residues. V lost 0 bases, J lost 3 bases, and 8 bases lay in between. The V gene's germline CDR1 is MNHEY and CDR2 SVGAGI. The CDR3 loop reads CASSYSGRDTEAFF. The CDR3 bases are TGTGCCAGCAGTTACTCGGGAAGGGACACTGAAGCTTTCTTT.